These T cell receptor beta chains were read from a single sample in a study. MiXCR was run by TCRdb on the 5' RACE reads, yielding one entry per CDR3 protein. The data show 30,000 to 40,000 distinct CDR3 sequences, 26% seen once. What was sequenced was naive CD4+ T cells sorted from a lymph node. Receptors originate from a female donor with breast cancer. The CDR3 runs from the conserved cysteine through the conserved F or W. The D gene is left open where the match is weak. Size values are once, few and many counts, or a class for expanded clones, and some rows have none.

J gene,D gene,V gene,clone size,CDR3 DNA,CDR3 protein
TRBJ2-1,-,TRBV20-1,many,TGCAGTAAGACCGGAGCCTACAATGAGCAGTTCTTC,CSKTGAYNEQFF
TRBJ1-1,TRBD1,TRBV5-1,-,TGCGCCGGCAGCCTCGGGACAGGGCCGCACACTGAAGCTTTCTTT,CAGSLGTGPHTEAFF
TRBJ1-5,-,TRBV10-3,many,TGTGCCATCAGTGAGTCTGGTAGCAATCAGCCCCAGCATTTT,CAISESGSNQPQHF
TRBJ1-1,-,TRBV4-2,-,TGTGCCAGCCGTGGCGGAAACACTGAAGCTTTCTTT,CASRGGNTEAFF
TRBJ2-5,TRBD2,TRBV10-3,few,TGTGCCATCAGTGAGGCCGATTTAGCGGGAGAGGCAGAGACCCAGTACTTC,CAISEADLAGEAETQYF
TRBJ2-5,-,TRBV7-9,few,TGTGCCAGCAGCCCCATACAGGGACCAGAGACCCAGTACTTC,CASSPIQGPETQYF
TRBJ1-1,-,TRBV6-1,-,TGTGCCAGCCTGAATTTGAACACTGAAGCTTTCTTT,CASLNLNTEAFF
TRBJ2-1,-,TRBV7-2,few,TGTGCCAGCAGCTTCCCCACTAGGACCAATGAGCAGTTCTTC,CASSFPTRTNEQFF
TRBJ2-1,-,TRBV20-1,few,TGCAGTGCTAGAGATCGACCAATTTTTTACAATGAGCAGTTCTTC,CSARDRPIFYNEQFF
TRBJ1-1,-,TRBV12-3/TRBV12-4,-,TGTGCCAGCAGTTTAGTTGGCGGTTGGCAAATGAACACTGAAGCTTTCTTT,CASSLVGGWQMNTEAFF
TRBJ2-7,-,TRBV4-1,few,TGCGCCAGCAGCCACCGCAGTCCCTCCTACGAGCAGTACTTC,CASSHRSPSYEQYF
TRBJ2-7,-,TRBV7-9,few,TGTGCCCCCCTTGGGGACAAGAACTACGAGCAGTACTTC,CAPLGDKNYEQYF
TRBJ2-1,TRBD2,TRBV5-1,-,TGCGCCAGCAGCTTGGCTACTAGCGTAAGCTCCTACAATGAGCAGTTCTTC,CASSLATSVSSYNEQFF
TRBJ2-1,-,TRBV5-1,-,TGCGCCAGCAGCCTAGGACAGCTCTCCTACAATGAGCAGTTCTTC,CASSLGQLSYNEQFF
TRBJ2-3,-,TRBV9,few,TGTGCCAGCAGCGTAGAAACAGCGAGAACGCAGTATTTT,CASSVETARTQYF
TRBJ1-3,TRBD1,TRBV29-1,few,TGCAGCGTTGAAGATCTATATCAAGGAGACAGGGCGCCGATTCTCTCTGGAAACACCATATATTTT,CSVEDLYQGDRAPILSGNTIYF
TRBJ2-1,TRBD2,TRBV18,few,TGTGCCAGCTCACCCCTAGCGGGAGGGGGAAATGAGCAGTTCTTC,CASSPLAGGGNEQFF
TRBJ2-7,TRBD1,TRBV7-9,-,TGTGCCGGCAGCTCCCGGGACAGGGGGCCCTACGAGCAGTACTTC,CAGSSRDRGPYEQYF
TRBJ2-3,-,TRBV7-2,-,TGTGCCAGCAGCGTCTTTCAAGATACGCAGTATTTT,CASSVFQDTQYF
TRBJ1-4,-,TRBV5-1,-,TGCGCCAGCAGCTTGCCGGGGACTAATGAAAAACTGTTTTTT,CASSLPGTNEKLFF
TRBJ2-5,-,TRBV4-1,many,TGCGCCAGCAGCCAAGGTCAGGGGTACCAAGAGACCCAGTACTTC,CASSQGQGYQETQYF
TRBJ1-1,-,TRBV29-1,-,TGCAGCGTAGCCGGGACCCCCTCGAGAGGAACTGAAGCTTTCTTT,CSVAGTPSRGTEAFF
TRBJ2-3,-,TRBV5-1,-,TGCGCCAGCACCGGCGGCCTAGACACCACAGATACGCAGTATTTT,CASTGGLDTTDTQYF